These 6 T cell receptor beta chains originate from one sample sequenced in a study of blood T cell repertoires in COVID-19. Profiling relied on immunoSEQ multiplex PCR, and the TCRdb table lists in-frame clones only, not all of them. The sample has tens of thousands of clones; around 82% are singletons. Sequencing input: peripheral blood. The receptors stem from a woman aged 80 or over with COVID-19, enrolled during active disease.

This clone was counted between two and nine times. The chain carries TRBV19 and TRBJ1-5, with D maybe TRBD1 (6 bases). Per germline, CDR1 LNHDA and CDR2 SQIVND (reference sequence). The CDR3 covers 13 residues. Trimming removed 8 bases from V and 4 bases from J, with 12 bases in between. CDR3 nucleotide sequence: TGTGCCAGTGAAGACAGGTTAAATCAGCCCCAGCATTTT. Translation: CASEDRLNQPQHF.

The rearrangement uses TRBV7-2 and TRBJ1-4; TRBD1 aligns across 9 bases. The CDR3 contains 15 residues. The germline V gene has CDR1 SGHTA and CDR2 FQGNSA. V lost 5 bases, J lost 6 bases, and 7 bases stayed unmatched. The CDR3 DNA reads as TGTGCCAGCAGCGAAAGGACAGGGGAGGATGAAAAACTGTTTTTT. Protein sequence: CASSERTGEDEKLFF.

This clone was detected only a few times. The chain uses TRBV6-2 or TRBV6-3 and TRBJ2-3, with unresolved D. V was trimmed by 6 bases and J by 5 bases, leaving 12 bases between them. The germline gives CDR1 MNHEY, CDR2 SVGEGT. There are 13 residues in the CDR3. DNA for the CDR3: TGTGCCAGCAGCCCCCAGAGCGTAGATACGCAGTATTTT. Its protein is CASSPQSVDTQYF.

The CDR3 sequence: CASSRPRTGGYTF. In DNA, the CDR3 is TGTGCCAGCAGCCGTCCAAGAACTGGTGGCTACACCTTC. This chain uses TRBV12-3 or TRBV12-4 with TRBJ1-2; D remains ambiguous. Between the trimmed V and J ends, which lost 6 bases and 7 bases, there was a span of 15 bases. The CDR3 extends over 13 amino acids.

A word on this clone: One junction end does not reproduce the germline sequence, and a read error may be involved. This CDR3 reads CASSPTPLKAGLSYEQYF. For the CDR3, the DNA is TGTGCTAGCAGCCCTACCCCCCTCAAGGCAGGCCTCTCCTACGAGCAGTACTTC. The chain combines TRBV7-7 with TRBJ2-7; D uncertain. The CDR3 runs 18 residues. The V gene's germline CDR1 is SSHAT and CDR2 FNYEAQ (reference sequence).

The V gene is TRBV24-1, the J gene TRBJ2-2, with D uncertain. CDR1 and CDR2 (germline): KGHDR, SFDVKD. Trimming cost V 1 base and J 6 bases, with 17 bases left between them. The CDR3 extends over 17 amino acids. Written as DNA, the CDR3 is TGTGCCACCAGTGATTTCTTTGAGGATCCCGTCGCCGGGGAGCTGTTTTTT. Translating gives CATSDFFEDPVAGELFF.